These T cell receptor beta chains were read from a single sample in a study of shared clonotypes between healthy human individuals. Generated by immunoSEQ multiplex PCR, the TCRdb table keeps only in-frame clones and is missing some. The sample yields more than 1,200,000 clones, less than 99% seen once. The source material was naive CD4+ T cells sorted from blood. The source is a man aged 30-40 years in good health. Each CDR3 is given with its conserved first and last residue. D genes are given only for firm matches. Only some rows state a clone size, as once, few, many or a class for expanded clones.

v_gene: TRBV5-1; abundance: NA; j_gene: TRBJ2-2; d_gene: TRBD1; CDR3nt: TGCGCCAGCAGCTTGGAGACAGGGCCGCTGTTTTTT; CDR3aa: CASSLETGPLFF
v_gene: TRBV10-3; abundance: NA; j_gene: TRBJ1-1; d_gene: NA; CDR3nt: TGTGCCATCAGTGGGCGGGGGCCGAACACTGAAGCTTTCTTT; CDR3aa: CAISGRGPNTEAFF
v_gene: TRBV21-1; abundance: once; j_gene: TRBJ2-1; d_gene: NA; CDR3nt: TGTGCCAGCAGCAAAGCCGGGTATGCCTACAATGAGCAGTTCTTC; CDR3aa: CASSKAGYAYNEQFF
v_gene: TRBV9; abundance: once; j_gene: TRBJ1-1; d_gene: NA; CDR3nt: TGTGCCAGCAGCGTACACGAGGGGGTATCTGAAGCTTTCTTT; CDR3aa: CASSVHEGVSEAFF
v_gene: TRBV28; abundance: NA; j_gene: TRBJ2-1; d_gene: NA; CDR3nt: TGTGCCAGCAGTTTGCCTAAAGGGCTAGCAAACAATGAGCAGTTCTTC; CDR3aa: CASSLPKGLANNEQFF
v_gene: TRBV28; abundance: NA; j_gene: TRBJ1-2; d_gene: NA; CDR3nt: TGTGCCAGCAGTTTATCGGGACTGATGGCGTATGGCTACACCTTC; CDR3aa: CASSLSGLMAYGYTF
v_gene: TRBV5-1; abundance: NA; j_gene: TRBJ2-7; d_gene: NA; CDR3nt: TGCGCCAGCAGCTTGAAAGGGTCCGGCGAGCAGTACTTC; CDR3aa: CASSLKGSGEQYF
v_gene: TRBV19; abundance: NA; j_gene: TRBJ2-5; d_gene: TRBD2; CDR3nt: TGTGCCAGTAGTGGACGGCCACGTGGGACTAGCGGGAGTAAGACCCAGTACTTC; CDR3aa: CASSGRPRGTSGSKTQYF
v_gene: TRBV18; abundance: NA; j_gene: TRBJ2-1; d_gene: TRBD2; CDR3nt: TGTGCCAGCTCACCCACGCCGGGACTAGCGGGTAACAATGAGCAGTTCTTC; CDR3aa: CASSPTPGLAGNNEQFF
v_gene: TRBV28; abundance: NA; j_gene: TRBJ1-2; d_gene: TRBD1; CDR3nt: TGTGCCAGCAGTTTCCTGGGACAGACGTATGGCTACACCTTC; CDR3aa: CASSFLGQTYGYTF
v_gene: TRBV5-1; abundance: NA; j_gene: TRBJ1-1; d_gene: TRBD1; CDR3nt: TGCGCCAGCACCTTGGATGGGGACAGGGGAAACTTGAACACTGAAGCTTTCTTT; CDR3aa: CASTLDGDRGNLNTEAFF
v_gene: TRBV19; abundance: NA; j_gene: TRBJ2-7; d_gene: TRBD2; CDR3nt: TGTGCCAGTAGTATTGGGAGTTGGGGACTAGGCTACGAGCAGTACTTC; CDR3aa: CASSIGSWGLGYEQYF
v_gene: TRBV6-4; abundance: NA; j_gene: TRBJ1-1; d_gene: NA; CDR3nt: TGTGCCAGCAGCGTCTATATGAACACTGAAGCTTTCTTT; CDR3aa: CASSVYMNTEAFF
v_gene: TRBV11-2; abundance: NA; j_gene: TRBJ2-1; d_gene: TRBD2; CDR3nt: TGTGCCAGCAGCCCTCGCCGTGGACTAGCCACATTTTATAATGAGCAGTTCTTC; CDR3aa: CASSPRRGLATFYNEQFF
v_gene: TRBV5-4; abundance: NA; j_gene: TRBJ2-7; d_gene: TRBD2; CDR3nt: TGTGCCAGCAGCTCGGGACTAGCGGTAAGCTCCTACGAGCAGTACTTC; CDR3aa: CASSSGLAVSSYEQYF
v_gene: TRBV18; abundance: NA; j_gene: TRBJ2-7; d_gene: TRBD1; CDR3nt: TGTGCCAGCTCACCTAGGACAGGCAGCCCCTACGAGCAGTACTTC; CDR3aa: CASSPRTGSPYEQYF